This T cell receptor beta chain comes out of a study of early T cells in non-severe SARS-CoV-2 infection. Deletions cut 5 bases from V and 2 bases from J, with 6 bases between. This CDR3 spans 12 amino acids. The TCR library protocol attached unique molecular identifiers to the individual cDNA molecules. TCRdb re-analysed the 5' RACE reads in MiXCR, keeping a single row per CDR3 protein. The table includes roughly 75,000 distinct CDR3 sequences, roughly 16% detected once. This sequence joins TRBV12-3 or TRBV12-4 and TRBJ1-2, with D possibly TRBD1 on 5 matching bases. The source of this sequence is an adult who was a healthcare worker with PCR-confirmed SARS-CoV-2 infection or an uninfected control (not recorded which). The sequencing input was whole blood. The CDR3 is CASSDSNYGYTF. The CDR3 nucleotides read TGTGCCAGCAGTGACAGCAACTATGGCTACACCTTC.